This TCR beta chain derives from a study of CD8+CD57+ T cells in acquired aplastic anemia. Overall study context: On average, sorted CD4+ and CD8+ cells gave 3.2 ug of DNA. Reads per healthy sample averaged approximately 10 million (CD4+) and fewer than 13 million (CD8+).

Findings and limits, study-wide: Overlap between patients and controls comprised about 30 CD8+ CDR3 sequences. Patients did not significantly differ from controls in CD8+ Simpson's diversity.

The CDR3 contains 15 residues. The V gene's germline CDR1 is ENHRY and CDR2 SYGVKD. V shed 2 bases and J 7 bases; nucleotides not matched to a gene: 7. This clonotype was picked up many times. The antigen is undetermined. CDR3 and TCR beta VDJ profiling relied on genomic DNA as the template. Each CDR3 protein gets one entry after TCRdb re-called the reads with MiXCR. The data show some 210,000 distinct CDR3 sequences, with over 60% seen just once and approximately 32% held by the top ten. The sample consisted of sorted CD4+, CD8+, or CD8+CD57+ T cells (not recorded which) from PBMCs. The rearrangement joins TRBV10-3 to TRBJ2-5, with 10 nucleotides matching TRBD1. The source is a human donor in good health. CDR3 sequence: CAISEPGTGEATQYF. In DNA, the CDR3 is TGTGCCATCAGTGAGCCCGGGACAGGGGAGGCGACCCAGTACTTC.